One TCR beta chain is described in this entry. These data come from a study of blood T cell repertoires in COVID-19. Study at large: Sites in the United States, Italy and Spain provided acute and convalescent COVID-19 samples. From T cells, B-cell-depleted T cells, or PBMCs came the material, which was cDNA or gDNA.

The authors' processing: Scientists estimated how many nucleated cells there were by amplifying reference gene primers. Sequencing was performed with immunoSEQ multiplex PCR; in TCRdb, only in-frame clones are kept and a portion is missing. Clone size and V and J calls were adopted from that table, with D and trimming inferred from the DNA. In the table there are 150,000 to 160,000 clones, roughly 80% of which are singletons. Sequences were obtained from peripheral blood. This TCR derives from a woman in her sixties with acute or convalescent COVID-19.

In nucleotides, the CDR3 is TGTGCCAGCAGCACTCACAGGGGGGGCTCCGAGCAGTACTTC. It specifies CASSTHRGGSEQYF. This rearrangement joins TRBV21-1 to TRBJ2-7; the table assigns TRBD1, which was not confirmed against the DNA. TRBV21-1 constitutes a pseudogene. The CDR3 consists of 14 residues.